Following are 5 T cell receptor beta chains from one sample sequenced in a study of T-cell reconstitution after alpha-beta-depleted transplantation in children. A library of TCRbeta sequences, prepared with unique molecular identifiers, was generated. TCRdb used MiXCR to reprocess the PCR reads, holding one entry per CDR3 protein. The sample carries some 600,000 distinct CDR3 sequences, approximately 17% recorded once. Sequenced material: PBMCs from the stem cell graft donor, taken from the stem cell graft. Receptor source: a human donor who donated a stem cell graft to a child with acute myeloid leukemia.

At least ten counts were recorded for this clonotype. The rearrangement joins TRBV10-3 to TRBJ2-3; possibly TRBD1 or TRBD2 for D (5 bases each). The germline CDR1 and CDR2 sequences are ENHRY and SYGVKD. The CDR3 is 14 residues long. Trimming pared 0 bases from V and 5 bases from J, leaving 9 bases between. CDR3 DNA: TGTGCCATCAGTGAGTCGTGGGGGAGAGATACGCAGTATTTT. Its protein is CAISESWGRDTQYF.

This clonotype was observed at least ten times. This sequence joins TRBV20-1 and TRBJ2-2, with D unclear. CDR3 length: 13 amino acids. V was clipped by 5 bases and J by 6 bases, with 13 bases between them. CDR1 and CDR2 from the germline V gene are DFQATT and SNEGSKA (reference sequence). The DNA of the CDR3 is TGCAGTGCTCGACCGTCCTTCCCCGGGGAGCTGTTTTTT. This translates into CSARPSFPGELFF.

This clonotype has ten or more counts. The chain couples TRBV9 to TRBJ1-1, with 8 bases aligning to TRBD1. The CDR3 extends over 13 amino acids. With 0 bases clipped from V and 8 bases from J, the junction kept 3 bases outside the gene matches. Germline V gives CDR1 SGDLS, CDR2 YYNGEE. CDR3 in DNA: TGTGCCAGCAGCGTAGAGACAGGGGCCGAAGCTTTCTTT. This codes for CASSVETGAEAFF.

This clonotype turned up a few times. The gene calls are TRBV5-6 and TRBJ2-7; possibly TRBD2 for D (5 bases). Between the trimmed V and J ends, which lost 3 bases and 7 bases, there was a span of 17 bases. Germline V CDR1 and CDR2: SGHDT, YYEEEE. The CDR3 runs to 14 residues. The CDR3 region is CASSSGGPPGEQYV. CDR3 nucleotides: TGTGCCAGCAGCTCAGGCGGACCTCCGGGAGAGCAGTACGTC.

There are a few counts of this clonotype. The chain joins TRBV20-1 to TRBJ1-2, with unresolved D. Germline lookup yields CDR1 DFQATT and CDR2 SNEGSKA (reference sequence). This CDR3 spans 13 amino acids. The CDR3 sequence: CIAMTDPNYGYTF. The CDR3 DNA reads TGCATCGCGATGACGGACCCTAACTATGGCTACACCTTC.